The rows below give T cell receptor beta chains drawn from one sample of a study of graft-versus-host responses after intestinal transplantation. Sequencing used immunoSEQ multiplex PCR; TCRdb keeps in-frame clones, though not all of them. The data hold 70,000 to 95,000 clones, with over 85% observed a single time. The antigens of these receptors remain unknown. The material was unstimulated CD8+ T cells sorted from spleen or lymph node cells, obtained before transplant. Receptors originate from a human donor who was the organ donor for an intestinal transplant. Each CDR3 is given with its conserved first and last residue. The D gene is left open where the match is weak. The size entry is marked missing in some rows and otherwise reads once, few, many or a size class.

D gene	V gene	J gene	clone size	CDR3 DNA	CDR3 protein
NA	TRBV28	TRBJ2-3	once	TGTGCCAGCAGTTTTGACCGGGAGCGGACAGATACGCAGTATTTT	CASSFDRERTDTQYF
NA	TRBV30	TRBJ1-3	NA	TGTGCCTGGAGTGGGCTGTCTGGAAACACCATATATTTT	CAWSGLSGNTIYF
NA	TRBV6-6	TRBJ2-1	few	TGTGCCAGCAGTAAACTCGAAAACAGACCCCGCTTTCTGTTCTTC	CASSKLENRPRFLFF
NA	TRBV7-3	TRBJ1-2	few	TGTGCCAGCAGCTTCGGCAGGTTCTATGGCTACACCTTC	CASSFGRFYGYTF
NA	TRBV5-8	TRBJ1-2	NA	TGTGCCAGCAGCTCCAGGGATAACCTCCCAATCTATGGCTACACCTTC	CASSSRDNLPIYGYTF
NA	TRBV27	TRBJ1-1	once	TGTGCCAGCAGTTTATTACCCCGGAGTGAAGCTTTCTTT	CASSLLPRSEAFF
NA	TRBV19	TRBJ1-2	once	TGTGCCACCAGGGGAGCAGGCTCTTATGCTGGCTACACCTTC	CATRGAGSYAGYTF
TRBD2	TRBV4-2	TRBJ2-3	NA	TGTGCCAGCAGCCAAGAGCTAGCGGGGGCCCCAGATACGCAGTATTTT	CASSQELAGAPDTQYF
NA	TRBV7-2	TRBJ2-5	once	TGTGCCAGCAGCTTAGGGCGTGGGGTTAGCGGTCTCCAAGAGACCCAGTACTTC	CASSLGRGVSGLQETQYF
NA	TRBV5-6	TRBJ2-4	NA	TGTGCCAGCAGCTCTGTTAGCTCCCCAGGGGCCAAAAACATTCAGTACTTC	CASSSVSSPGAKNIQYF
NA	TRBV2	TRBJ2-3	NA	TGTGCCGGGGCAGACCCAAGTGCAGATACGCAGTATTTT	CAGADPSADTQYF
NA	TRBV2	TRBJ1-3	NA	TGTGCCAGCAGTCCGTCTGGAAACACCATATATTTT	CASSPSGNTIYF
NA	TRBV6-6	TRBJ2-3	NA	TGTGCCAGCAGTTGGGTAGCGAGGTGGGATACGCAGTATTTT	CASSWVARWDTQYF
NA	TRBV4-1	TRBJ1-1	NA	TGCGCCAGCAGCCAAGATTGGACAGAGGTGGAAGCTTTCTTT	CASSQDWTEVEAFF